One and the same sample provided the 29 T cell receptor beta chains below, sequenced in a study of blood T cell repertoires in COVID-19. Produced via immunoSEQ multiplex PCR; TCRdb's table is partial and in-frame only. The sample contains 390,000 or so clones, roughly 90% of which appear only once. Sequenced sample: peripheral blood. These receptors came from a woman aged 25 to 45 with active or convalescent COVID-19.

The gene calls are TRBV5-4 and TRBJ2-2, with 7 bases fitting TRBD2. The CDR3 sequence is 15 residues long. The J segment lost 1 base and the V segment lost 2 bases, leaving 2 bases of the junction unmatched. The germline CDR1 and CDR2 sequences are SGHNT and YYREEE (reference sequence). CDR3 nucleotides: TGTGCCAGCAGCTTAACGGGGGGGAACACCGGGGAGCTGTTTTTT. Its translation is CASSLTGGNTGELFF.

The chain joins TRBV5-1 to TRBJ2-2; 13 bases agree with TRBD2. CDR3 length: 16 amino acids. The ends lost 4 bases at V and 5 bases at J; junction bases unmatched: 5. The germline gives CDR1 SGHRS, CDR2 YFSETQ. DNA of the CDR3: TGCGCCAGCAGCCCGGGACTAGCGGGGTGGACCGGGGAGCTGTTTTTT. This translates into CASSPGLAGWTGELFF.

V and J are TRBV28 and TRBJ1-3; D is possibly TRBD1 (6 bases). Trimming shortened V by 7 bases and J by 4 bases, and 17 bases separated the two germline ends. Germline V lookup: CDR1 MDHEN, CDR2 SYDVKM. CDR3 size: 15 residues. The CDR3, as DNA: TGTGCCAGCACCCCCGGGGGGGCGAGGGGAAACACCATATATTTT. It translates to CASTPGGARGNTIYF.

This clone was counted a few times. The V gene is TRBV2, the J gene TRBJ1-4; no clear D. Trimming removed 4 bases from V and 4 bases from J, with 10 bases in between. Germline CDR1 SNHLY, CDR2 FYNNEI. This CDR3 comprises 14 residues. The CDR3 reads CASSVWQDNEKLFF. The CDR3 DNA reads as TGTGCCAGCAGTGTGTGGCAGGATAATGAAAAACTGTTTTTT.

This sequence joins TRBV29-1 and TRBJ2-3, with 9 bases fitting TRBD2. V trimming: 0 bases; J trimming: 8 bases; junction bases outside the gene matches: 12. The CDR3 is 16 amino acids. Germline CDR1 reads SQVTM; CDR2 reads ANQGSEA. As DNA, the CDR3 is TGCAGCGTTGAAGATCTTCTGGCGGGAGGGTCCGGTACGCAGTATTTT. This codes for CSVEDLLAGGSGTQYF.

The rearrangement links TRBV30 to TRBJ1-6; possible D gene TRBD1, 5 bases. CDR1 and CDR2 (germline): GTSNPN, SVGIG (reference sequence). This CDR3 is built from 14 residues. V gave up 2 bases and J gave up 10 bases, with 15 bases separating them. CDR3 sequence reads: CAWSLGQGISPLHF. As DNA, the CDR3 is TGTGCCTGGAGTCTCGGGCAGGGTATCTCACCCCTCCACTTT. Together with reference TRBV30 and TRBJ1-6, the CDR3 gives the full variable domain: SQTIHQWPATLVQPVGSPLSLECTVEGTSNPNLYWYRQAAGRGLQLLFYSVGIGQISSEVPQNLSASRPQDRQFILSSKKLLLSDSGFYLCAWSLGQGISPLHFGNGTRLTVT.

The V gene is TRBV2, the J gene TRBJ2-1; 11 bases line up with TRBD2. Germline values: CDR1 SNHLY, CDR2 FYNNEI. The CDR3 sequence is 14 residues long. J gave up 4 bases and V 7 bases, and 3 bases lay outside the gene matches. The CDR3 loop is CASIGTSGYNEQFF. CDR3 nucleotide sequence: TGTGCCAGCATAGGGACTAGCGGTTACAATGAGCAGTTCTTC.

The V call is TRBV5-1, the J call TRBJ1-1, with a weak D call TRBD1 (5 bases). The CDR3 has 12 amino acids. The germline V gene encodes CDR1 SGHRS and CDR2 YFSETQ. V dropped 5 bases and J dropped 3 bases, with 8 bases sitting between them. CDR3 DNA sequence: TGCGCCAGCAGTCAGGGATACACTGAAGCTTTCTTT. It specifies CASSQGYTEAFF.

The genes are TRBV6-6 and TRBJ2-2, with TRBD1 identical over 8 bases. The trim removed 0 bases at V and 6 bases at J, leaving 6 bases unmatched. Per the germline V gene, CDR1 is MNHNY and CDR2 is SVGAGI (reference sequence). The CDR3 consists of 16 residues. The CDR3 nucleotides read TGTGCCAGCAGTTACTCGATGCAGGGGGCCGCCGGGGAGCTGTTTTTT. Protein: CASSYSMQGAAGELFF.

CDR3 DNA sequence: TGCGCCAGCAGGCTAGAACAGGGATATGGTACAGATACGCAGTATTTT. This sequence encodes CASRLEQGYGTDTQYF. The chain couples TRBV5-1 to TRBJ2-3; weak D call: TRBD1 (6 bases). From germline, CDR1 is SGHRS and CDR2 YFSETQ. The germline V and J ends were trimmed by 5 bases and 3 bases, with 19 bases remaining between them. CDR3 length: 16 residues.

The J gene is TRBJ1-2, the V gene TRBV5-4, with TRBD1 as a possible D gene (5 bases). The CDR3 is 15 residues long. The germline V gene has CDR1 SGHNT and CDR2 YYREEE (reference sequence). V was pared by 0 bases and J by 4 bases, with 13 bases between. The CDR3 DNA sequence: TGTGCCAGCAGCTTGGCTGGGGGGTCGTCCTATGGCTACACCTTC. Protein product: CASSLAGGSSYGYTF.

The genes are TRBV25-1 and TRBJ2-7, with TRBD2 matching 8 bases. With 3 bases clipped from V and 5 bases from J, the junction kept 9 bases outside the gene matches. This CDR3 has 15 amino acids. Germline assignment: CDR1 MGHDK and CDR2 SYGVNS. Here the CDR3 DNA reads TGTGCCAGCAGTGACTCGACTAGCGCAGAGGACGAGCAGTACTTC. Amino acids: CASSDSTSAEDEQYF.

This clone occurred once. J is TRBJ1-1 and V is TRBV6-2 or TRBV6-3; 8 nucleotides line up with TRBD1. Trimming removed 2 bases from V and 2 bases from J; junction bases left unmatched: 13. Germline CDR1 reads MNHEY; CDR2 reads SVGEGT. This CDR3 has 18 amino acids. For the CDR3, the DNA is TGTGCCAGCAGTTACCCTAGCACAGGGGGGAGTTCAAACACTGAAGCTTTCTTT. Protein sequence: CASSYPSTGGSSNTEAFF.

This clone was seen just once. The chain is built from TRBV12-3 or TRBV12-4 and TRBJ1-1; D is uncertain. The ends were cut back, 2 bases at V and 2 bases at J, with 6 bases in the middle. The CDR3 contains 13 residues. CDR3 loop: CASSLIKNTEAFF. The CDR3 DNA reads TGTGCCAGCAGTTTAATTAAAAACACTGAAGCTTTCTTT.

V and J are TRBV7-9 and TRBJ2-7; 9 nucleotides agree with TRBD1. Germline V gene sequence: CDR1 SEHNR, CDR2 FQNEAQ (reference sequence). This CDR3 comprises 13 residues. With 5 bases clipped from V and 6 bases from J, the junction kept 5 bases outside the gene matches. The CDR3 DNA is TGTGCCAGCAGCCCGACAGGGGGACGCGAGCAGTACTTC. It specifies CASSPTGGREQYF.

The chain joins TRBV6-5 to TRBJ1-2, with D possibly being TRBD1 (5 bases). Germline V lookup: CDR1 MNHEY, CDR2 SVGAGI. Between the trimmed V and J ends, which lost 6 bases and 2 bases, there was a span of 13 bases. CDR3 length: 14 amino acids. CDR3 nucleotide sequence: TGTGCCAGCAGGCCAACGACAGAAAACTATGGCTACACCTTC. This codes for CASRPTTENYGYTF.

The chain links TRBV7-9 to TRBJ1-3; TRBD1 aligns across 7 bases. Looked up from germline, CDR1 is SEHNR and CDR2 is FQNEAQ (reference sequence). Trimming removed 5 bases from V and 4 bases from J; junction bases left unmatched: 5. The CDR3 spans 14 residues. The CDR3 coding sequence is TGTGCCAGCAGCGAGACAGGGAACGGAAACACCATATATTTT. It translates to CASSETGNGNTIYF.

J is TRBJ2-7 and V is TRBV10-3, with 13 bases identical to TRBD2. CDR1 is ENHRY, CDR2 SYGVKD, per germline. The junction had 5 bases not matched to a gene; V was cut back by 6 bases and J by 0 bases. The CDR3 is 16 residues long. The CDR3 protein is CAISRTSGRTSYEQYF. CDR3 bases: TGTGCCATCAGCCGGACTAGCGGGAGAACCTCCTACGAGCAGTACTTC.

The CDR3 region is CASSTLTGGGLGYTF. The CDR3 nucleotides read TGTGCCAGTAGTACCCTGACAGGGGGGGGACTCGGCTACACCTTC. The chain has TRBV19 and TRBJ1-2, with TRBD1 matching 9 bases. The J segment lost 8 bases and the V segment lost 4 bases, leaving 11 bases of the junction unmatched. Germline V gives CDR1 LNHDA, CDR2 SQIVND (reference sequence). The CDR3 is 15 amino acids.

The chain recombines TRBV14 with TRBJ2-3, with 7 bases that match TRBD2. V shed 1 base and J 4 bases; nucleotides not matched to a gene: 8. This CDR3 region has 16 residues. The germline CDR1 and CDR2 sequences are SGHDN and FVKESK. CDR3 sequence (DNA): TGTGCCAGCAGCCAAGTAGGCGAAGCGGGACCAGATACGCAGTATTTT. Amino acids: CASSQVGEAGPDTQYF.

CDR3 bases: TGTGCCAGCAGTTTCCGGACTAGCGGGACGAACACCGGGGAGCTGTTTTTT. It encodes CASSFRTSGTNTGELFF. This chain connects TRBV27 to TRBJ2-2; 12 bases map to TRBD2. In germline, CDR1 is MNHEY, CDR2 SMNVEV (reference sequence). With 3 bases clipped from V and 0 bases from J, the junction kept 2 bases outside the gene matches. This CDR3 has 17 residues.

The chain joins TRBV9 to TRBJ1-2; D is unclear. The CDR3 is made up of 15 amino acids. The V and J ends lost 3 bases and 2 bases respectively, with 14 bases between them. From germline, CDR1 is SGDLS and CDR2 YYNGEE. CDR3 loop: CASSDPSGRNYGYTF. The CDR3 nucleotides read TGTGCCAGCAGCGACCCTAGCGGCAGAAACTATGGCTACACCTTC.

The chain joins TRBV25-1 to TRBJ2-7; 8 positions match TRBD1. Trimming at V came to 5 bases and at J to 0 bases, leaving 3 bases not matched to a gene. The CDR3 extends over 14 amino acids. Germline CDR1 is MGHDK and CDR2 is SYGVNS. The CDR3 DNA reads TGTGCCAGCAGTTGGACAGGGAGCTCCTACGAGCAGTACTTC. Its protein product is CASSWTGSSYEQYF.

The chain has TRBV6-5 and TRBJ2-7, with TRBD2 matching 10 bases. CDR1 is MNHEY, CDR2 SVGAGI, per germline. This CDR3 spans 15 amino acids. Trimming took 6 bases from V and 1 from J; bases not matched to a gene: 6. DNA for the CDR3: TGTGCCAGCAGCTCTCGGACTAGCGGATCCTACGAGCAGTACTTC. Protein: CASSSRTSGSYEQYF.

V and J are TRBV6-5 and TRBJ1-6; unclear D gene. CDR1 is MNHEY and CDR2 is SVGAGI in the germline V gene. V dropped 3 bases and J dropped 0 bases, with 9 bases sitting between them. This CDR3 has 16 amino acids. Here the CDR3 reads CASSYSMSSYNSPLHF. DNA of the CDR3: TGTGCCAGCAGTTATAGTATGAGCTCCTATAATTCACCCCTCCACTTT.

This clone was recorded once. The CDR3 is CASAQGRIGAYEQYF. The CDR3 nucleotides are TGTGCCAGCGCTCAAGGAAGGATAGGGGCCTACGAGCAGTACTTC. The J gene is TRBJ2-7, the V gene TRBV5-5; perhaps TRBD1 as D (5 bases). The CDR3 runs 15 residues. Germline V CDR1 and CDR2: SGHKS, YYEKEE (reference sequence). V lost 7 bases and J lost 2, with 19 bases in between.

This clone has a single count. The chain joins TRBV28 to TRBJ1-4; D remains unclear. The CDR3 has 16 residues. Germline V CDR1 and CDR2: MDHEN, SYDVKM. V shed 6 bases and J shed 2 bases, with 16 bases lying between them. The CDR3 DNA follows: TGTGCCAGCAGCGTTACGGGGAGAGGGACTAATGAAAAACTGTTTTTT. Its protein product is CASSVTGRGTNEKLFF.

The chain has TRBV18 and TRBJ2-1, with 16 nucleotides matching TRBD2. CDR3 length: 18 residues. Per the germline V gene, CDR1 is KGHSH and CDR2 is LQKENI. The junction had 3 bases not matched to a gene; V was cut back by 4 bases and J by 0 bases. CDR3 in amino acids: CASSRGLAGGSSYNEQFF. The CDR3 bases are TGTGCCAGCTCACGGGGACTAGCGGGAGGGAGCTCCTACAATGAGCAGTTCTTC.

Remarks on this clone: One end of the junction varies from germline; a read error may be responsible. The rearrangement joins TRBV3-1 (or the pseudogene TRBV3-2) to TRBJ1-2; perhaps TRBD1 as D (6 bases). The CDR3 has 15 residues. Germline V lookup: CDR1 LGHDT, CDR2 YNNKEL (reference sequence). The CDR3 region has the DNA TGTGCCAGCACCCAAGCAGGGGTGCCGGGCTATGGCTACACCTTC. Translation gives CASTQAGVPGYGYTF.